This T cell receptor beta chain was sequenced for a study of T-cell reconstitution after alpha-beta-depleted transplantation in children. Germline values: CDR1 SGHDN, CDR2 FVKESK. This CDR3 is 15 amino acids long. The ends were cut back, 1 base at V and 6 bases at J, with 13 bases in the middle. Study outcomes and limitations: Reportedly, alpha-beta T cells present about two months post-transplant originated from several hundred expanded clones of graft origin. Counts and diversity of T cells one year after transplant came mostly from newly produced T cells.

Preparation of the TCRbeta library used unique molecular identifiers. TCRdb itself ran the PCR reads through MiXCR, one entry per CDR3 protein. Among 550,000 to 800,000 distinct CDR3 sequences listed, around 14% were seen once. This clonotype was picked up a small number of times. Antigen: not known. This specimen was PBMCs, taken before TCRalphabeta/CD19-depleted stem cell transplant. The chain joins TRBV14 to TRBJ2-1; no clear D. This clonotype originated in a girl aged 2-10 years with congenital amegakaryocytic thrombocytopenia, due to receive a stem cell transplant. The CDR3 sequence: CASSQVAPFSNEQFF. As DNA, the CDR3 is TGTGCCAGCAGCCAAGTGGCCCCCTTCAGCAATGAGCAGTTCTTC.